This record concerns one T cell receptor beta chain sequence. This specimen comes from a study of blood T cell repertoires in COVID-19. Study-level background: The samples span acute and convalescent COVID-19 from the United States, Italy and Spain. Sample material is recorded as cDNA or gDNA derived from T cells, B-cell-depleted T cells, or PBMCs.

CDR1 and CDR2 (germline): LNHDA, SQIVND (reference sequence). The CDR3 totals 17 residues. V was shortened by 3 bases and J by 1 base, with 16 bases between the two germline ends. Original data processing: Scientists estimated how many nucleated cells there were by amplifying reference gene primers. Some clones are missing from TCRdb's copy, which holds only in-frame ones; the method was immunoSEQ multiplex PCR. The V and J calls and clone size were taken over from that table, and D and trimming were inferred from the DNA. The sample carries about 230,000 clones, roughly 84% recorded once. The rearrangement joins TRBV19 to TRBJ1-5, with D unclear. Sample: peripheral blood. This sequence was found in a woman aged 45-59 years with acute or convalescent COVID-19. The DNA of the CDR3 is TGTGCCAGTAGTATGGGAGGCGGGGATAGAAGCAATCAGCCCCAGCATTTT. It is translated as CASSMGGGDRSNQPQHF.